This section outlines one T cell receptor (beta chain) sequence together with its context. What it recognizes is unknown. Sorting that relied on CD45RO/CCR7/CD25/CD127/CD95/CD27 yielded CD4+ naive, central memory, regulatory and stem cell-like memory cells. This entry belongs to a study of beta chain features in type 1 diabetes. Findings of the study overall: More deletions and fewer insertions at VDJ junctions were found in patients with type 1 diabetes. The naive, central memory and Treg TCRB repertoires showed an apparent similarity that was greater among patients than among healthy donors. Shortening of TCRB CDR3s, moderate but significant, appeared in all four CD4+ subsets of Type 1 diabetes patients.

TCRB transcripts that were expressed got sequenced, as all of the isolated RNA had been reverse transcribed. Clones were sequenced by immunoSEQ multiplex PCR, and TCRdb holds only the in-frame ones, with some missing. The sample contains some 350,000 clones, approximately 13% of which appear only once. Germline V gene data show CDR1 as SGHTA and CDR2 as FQGNSA. This CDR3 is 14 amino acids long. Trimming took off 5 bases at V and 5 bases at J, with 13 bases between the two ends. What was sequenced was naive CD4+ T cells from blood. This chain joins TRBV7-2 and TRBJ2-1; maybe TRBD2 (5 bases). The source of this sequence is a woman under 30 with type 1 diabetes. CDR3 protein: CASSPRDGNNEQFF. The CDR3 DNA is TGTGCCAGCAGCCCCCGTGACGGGAACAATGAGCAGTTCTTC.